This T cell receptor (beta chain) was sequenced for a study of T cell responses to AZD1222 COVID-19 vaccine. Whole-study findings and limits: Clonal diversity was possibly underestimated, and the donors were mostly white British, with more females. Nearly half of the spike-specific TCRs reportedly recognize variant regions that carry no mutations. Only a handful of AZD1222 recipients, more than five in all, had baseline seropositivity. Receipt of two AZD1222 doses was followed by a rise in Spike-specific TCR breadth and depth.

Comments on this clone: Its antigen is currently unknown.

The V gene lost 5 bases and the J gene lost 1 base, with 11 bases spanning the gap. The CDR3 loop spans 15 amino acids. Per germline, CDR1 KGHDR and CDR2 SFDVKD. Sequenced by immunoSEQ multiplex PCR; TCRdb stores in-frame clones only, minus some. The sample records 150,000 to 200,000 clones, 90% to 95% being singletons. Sequenced here: peripheral blood, sampled 28 days after the second AZD1222 dose. This clonotype was obtained from an adult who received the AZD1222 COVID-19 vaccine. The chain joins TRBV24-1 to TRBJ1-5; the D gene is possibly TRBD1 (6 bases). The CDR3 coding sequence is TGTGCCACCAGTGGAGGGGGAAAAAGCAATCAGCCCCAGCATTTT. Translating it yields CATSGGGKSNQPQHF.